This TCR beta chain appears in the sequencing data of a study of T cell clonality in common variable immunodeficiency. General study results and limits: In common variable immunodeficiency, TCR beta chains reportedly carried fewer deletions and N-nucleotide insertions.

At least ten counts were recorded for this clone. Its antigen is as yet unknown. The CDR3 goes on 3 residues after the read ends, and that part is filled in from the germline J gene. This CDR3 contains 13 residues. Germline CDR1 is SGHVS and CDR2 is FQNEAQ. V was clipped by 1 base and J by 1 base, with 5 bases between them. Libraries were prepared by immunoSEQ multiplex PCR; TCRdb keeps only in-frame clonotypes and omits some of them. The sample yields roughly 30,000 clones, without any singletons. The clonotype originates from a human donor with common variable immunodeficiency. The chain joins TRBV7-8 to TRBJ2-7; no firm D call. Sequenced sample: peripheral blood mononuclear cells. The CDR3 DNA, read in part, is TGTGCCAGCAGCTTAGTTCCATCCTACGAG. It translates to CASSLVPSYE. The CDR3 reads in full as CASSLVPSYEQYF. The full variable domain, rest sourced from reference TRBV7-8 and TRBJ2-7, is GAGVSQSPRYKVAKRGQDVALRCDPISGHVSLFWYQQALGQGPEFLTYFQNEAQLDKSGLPSDRFFAERPEGSVSTLKIQRTQQEDSAVYLCASSLVPSYEQYFGPGTRLTVT.